This T cell receptor beta chain was observed in a study of siplizumab effects on memory and regulatory T cells (dated by TCRdb to 2018 to 2020). In the study overall: The study examined how the anti-CD2 antibody siplizumab affects alloreactive T-cell subsets in allogeneic mixed lymphocyte reactions built from human PBMCs. The full study reports these points: For roughly 75-96% of proliferating CD4+ or CD8+ clones, no naive or memory phenotype could be assigned. Of the alloreactive CD4+ clones that could be mapped, the Treg-derived share averaged roughly 69% with siplizumab compared with approximately 30% in control reactions. Whether proliferating Tregs from siplizumab cultures actually had suppressive function was not functionally confirmed. Siplizumab significantly lowered the cumulative frequency of alloreactive sequences that could be traced to unstimulated CD4+ memory T cells. Compared with memory T cells, unstimulated naive T cells appeared more diverse, and naive cells seemed to make a substantial contribution to the alloresponse. Because sequences below about 10^-5 frequency were poorly captured, only a minor fraction of alloreactive clones could be mapped to unstimulated subsets.

Details on this clone: This clone's antigen is unknown. Base quality data are lacking; no much larger clone is found one base away.

Sorted unstimulated T cells and proliferating T cells recovered from mixed lymphocyte reactions were subjected to TCRbeta CDR3 sequencing. Fresh whole blood from around 11 HLA-typed healthy donors was used to isolate PBMCs. To map where alloreactive clones came from, CD4+ non-regulatory T cells in the unstimulated state were FACS-sorted. From its cysteine to its phenylalanine, the CDR3 spans 14 amino acids. This entry keeps only the CDR3 DNA: 42 bases, framed from base 1. V loses 3 bases of germline sequence and J loses 1 base, and the interval between the two ends is 9 bases. Looking up the germline V gene (reference sequence) yields CDR1 LNHNV and CDR2 YYDKDF. The method behind the library was the immunoSEQ multiplex PCR assay. Approximately 100,000 TCR templates per sample were assayed on the deep sequencing platform. Genomic DNA extracted from sorted T cells was used for TCRbeta CDR3 sequencing. The published analysis was carried out like this. The R programming language was used for clonal analysis of TCRbeta CDR3 data. Unstimulated samples were compared with post-reaction CFSE-low samples to define alloreactive CD4+ and CD8+ clones. Regulatory or non-regulatory origin was assigned to alloreactive CD4+ clones by matching of sequences to sorted unstimulated Treg and non-Treg repertoires. What TCRdb holds here is the immuneACCESS table cut down to in-frame rearrangements. Part of the clones is not present; checked against another copy, under half of the missing clones reflect an unresolved V gene, and the others are unexplained. V, J and clone size reflect that table, while D and trimming were determined from the DNA. Here the sample has some 100,000 clones; roughly 94% occur a single time. The ten largest clones capture about 1.4% of the sample.

This sequence originates from a human donor in good health. Here the chain combines TRBV15 and TRBJ1-1; the best D guess is TRBD1, with 5 bases matching. The sample was non-Treg CD4+ T cells sorted from blood. This sample's cell subset or site label indicates: FACS-sorted unstimulated CD4+ non-regulatory T cells. CDR3 loop: CATSSFQGNTEAFF. The sequenced DNA: TGTGCCACCAGCAGTTTCCAGGGGAACACTGAAGCTTTCTTT.